This T cell receptor (beta chain) was obtained from a study of blood T cells in healthy people across ages. The use of a sample-barcoded 5' primer and a J-beta primer mix characterized a second PCR of about 7 to 12 cycles. Each CDR3 protein gets one entry after TCRdb re-called the 5' RACE reads with MiXCR. This table has around 320,000 distinct CDR3 sequences, about 25% appearing once. This clonotype was found a few times. The CDR3 is made up of 14 amino acids. The ends lost 2 bases at V and 4 bases at J; junction bases unmatched: 3. The germline gives CDR1 SQVTM, CDR2 ANQGSEA. This sequence was found in a woman in her 70s in good health. The sample consisted of blood. The genes are TRBV29-1 and TRBJ2-3, with 10 bases that match TRBD2. CDR3 sequence reads: CSVETSGIPDTQYF. CDR3 DNA: TGCAGCGTTGAAACTAGCGGGATCCCAGATACGCAGTATTTT.